In this sample, the clone carrying this T cell receptor (beta chain) turned up once. Germline-derived CDR1 and CDR2 are MNHNS and SASEGT. The CDR3 length is 14 residues. Trimming at V came to 1 base and at J to 9 bases, leaving 8 bases not matched to a gene. The data were produced by immunoSEQ multiplex PCR, yet TCRdb's version contains in-frame clones alone and is incomplete. The data show about 13,000 clones, 75% to 90% seen once. This sample stems from a study of OX40 agonist ivuxolimab in advanced cancers. Across the whole study: Partial responses occurred in Three dose-escalation patients, one with hepatocellular carcinoma and two with cutaneous melanoma.

Patients were ruled out by autoimmune disease history or systemic immunosuppression. The V gene is TRBV6-1, the J gene TRBJ2-5, with TRBD1 identical over 7 bases. The sample consisted of CD4+ or CD8+ T cells sorted from blood, taken in a trial of the OX40 agonist ivuxolimab. This sequence was found in an adult with an advanced solid tumor such as melanoma, head and neck, liver or kidney cancer. The chain's CDR3 is CASSEGGQQGSQYF. In nucleotides, the CDR3 is TGTGCCAGCAGTGAAGGGGGCCAACAGGGGTCCCAGTACTTC.